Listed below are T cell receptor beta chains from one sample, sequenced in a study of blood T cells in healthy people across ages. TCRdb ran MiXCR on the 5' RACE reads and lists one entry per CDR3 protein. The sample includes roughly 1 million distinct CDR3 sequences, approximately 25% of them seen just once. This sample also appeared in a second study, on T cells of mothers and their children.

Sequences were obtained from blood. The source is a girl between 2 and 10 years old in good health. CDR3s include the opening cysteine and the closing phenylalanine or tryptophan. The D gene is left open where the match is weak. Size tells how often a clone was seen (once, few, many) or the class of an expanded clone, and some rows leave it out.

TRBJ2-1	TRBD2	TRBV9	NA	TGTGCCAGCAGCGTAGATAGCGGGAGCAACGATGAGCAGTTCTTC	CASSVDSGSNDEQFF
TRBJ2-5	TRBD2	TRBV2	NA	TGTGTCAGCAGGCCGGGGACTAGCGGGCAAGAGACCCAGTACTTC	CVSRPGTSGQETQYF
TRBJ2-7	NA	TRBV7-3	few	TGTGCCAGCAGCTTCTCTACAGGCTACGAGCAGTACTTC	CASSFSTGYEQYF
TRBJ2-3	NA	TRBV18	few	TGTGCCAGCTCTACCACAGTGCGGGGACGAAGCACAGATACGCAGTATTTT	CASSTTVRGRSTDTQYF
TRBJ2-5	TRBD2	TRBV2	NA	TGTGCCAGCAGGCGGGTGGCTAGCGGACAAGAGACCCAGTACTTC	CASRRVASGQETQYF
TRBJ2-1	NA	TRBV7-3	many	TGTGCCAGCAGCTTAACGGAATACAATGAGCAGTTCTTC	CASSLTEYNEQFF
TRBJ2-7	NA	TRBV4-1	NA	TGCGCCAGCAGCCTTACGTCGACCTCTCGTCATGGGCAGTACTTC	CASSLTSTSRHGQYF
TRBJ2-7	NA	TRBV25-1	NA	TGTGCCAGCAGTTTGCACAGCAACTCCTACGAGCAGTACTTC	CASSLHSNSYEQYF
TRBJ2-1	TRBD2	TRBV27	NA	TGTGCCAGCAGTTTTTTTAGCGGGAATGATGAGCAGTTCTTC	CASSFFSGNDEQFF
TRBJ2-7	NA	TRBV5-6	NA	TGTGCCAGCAGCTTCCTCTGGCGGGACCGGTACGAGCAGTACTTC	CASSFLWRDRYEQYF
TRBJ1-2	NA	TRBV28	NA	TGTGCCAGCAGTTTATACAGGGAAGTTTATGGCTACACCTTC	CASSLYREVYGYTF
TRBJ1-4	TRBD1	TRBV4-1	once	TGCGCCAGCAGACGACAGGGAGGGGATGAAAAACTGTTTTTT	CASRRQGGDEKLFF
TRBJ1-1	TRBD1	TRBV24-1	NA	TGTGCCACCAGTGATTTAGGACAGGGGACTTTCTTT	CATSDLGQGTFF
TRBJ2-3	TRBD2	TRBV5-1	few	TGCGCCAGCAGTTCAGGACTAGCGGGAGAATCAGATACGCAGTATTTT	CASSSGLAGESDTQYF
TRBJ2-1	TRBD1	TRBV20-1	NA	TGCAGTGCTAGTCAGGGGGCCGCGGATGAGCAGTTCTTC	CSASQGAADEQFF
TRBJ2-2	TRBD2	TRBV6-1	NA	TGTGCCAGCAGCCTCACCCCGGGACTAGAGGTCACCGGGGAGCTGTTTTTT	CASSLTPGLEVTGELFF
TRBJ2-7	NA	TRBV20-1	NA	TGCAGTGCTAGAAGGCTAGAAAGGTCCTACGAGCAGTACTTC	CSARRLERSYEQYF
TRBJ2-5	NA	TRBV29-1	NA	TGCAGCGTTGATGGGTACAGCCTTCTCTCTCGGGTAGAGACCCAGTACTTC	CSVDGYSLLSRVETQYF
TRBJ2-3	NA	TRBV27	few	TGTGCCAGCAGTGGAATACCAACGGACGGCACAGATACGCAGTATTTT	CASSGIPTDGTDTQYF
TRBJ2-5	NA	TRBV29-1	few	TGCAGCGTTGTGGAGGGGGCAGTGGAGACCCAGTACTTC	CSVVEGAVETQYF
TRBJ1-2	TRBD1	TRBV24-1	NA	TGTGCCACCAGTGATGACGACAGGGAAGGCTACACCTTC	CATSDDDREGYTF
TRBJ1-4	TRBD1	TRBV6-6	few	TGTGCCAGCAGAAACAGGGGGCTCGGTGAAAAACTGTTTTTT	CASRNRGLGEKLFF
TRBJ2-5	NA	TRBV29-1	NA	TGCAGCGTTTTCCAGGGAAGTGAGACCCAGTACTTC	CSVFQGSETQYF
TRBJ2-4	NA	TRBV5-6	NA	TGTGCCAGCAGCGTAAGTAGTTACGGAAACATTCAGTACTTC	CASSVSSYGNIQYF
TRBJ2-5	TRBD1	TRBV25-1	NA	TGTGCCAGCAGCGACCCCGGGACAGGGCCACAAGAGACCCAGTACTTC	CASSDPGTGPQETQYF
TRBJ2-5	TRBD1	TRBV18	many	TGTGCCAGCTCGCGACAGGGTTCGGAGACCCAGTACTTC	CASSRQGSETQYF
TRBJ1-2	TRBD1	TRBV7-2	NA	TGTGCCAGCAGCTTAGAGGGGACAGGGAACTATGGCTACACCTTC	CASSLEGTGNYGYTF
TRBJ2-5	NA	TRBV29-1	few	TGCAGCGTTGATCGAGATGAGACCCAGTACTTC	CSVDRDETQYF
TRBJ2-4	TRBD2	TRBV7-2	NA	TGTGCCAGCAGCTTAGTTCTAGCGGGGGCTTCAGCCAAAAACATTCAGTACTTC	CASSLVLAGASAKNIQYF
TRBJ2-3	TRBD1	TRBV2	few	TGTGCCAGCAGTGACGGACAGGGGGCTGGGGATACGCAGTATTTT	CASSDGQGAGDTQYF
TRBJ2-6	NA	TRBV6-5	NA	TGTGCCAGCAGTACCAACAGGGTTGACGACTCTGGGGCCAACGTCCTGACTTTC	CASSTNRVDDSGANVLTF
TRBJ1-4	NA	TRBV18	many	TGTGCCAGCTCACCAGCCGCAACTAATGAAAAACTGTTTTTT	CASSPAATNEKLFF
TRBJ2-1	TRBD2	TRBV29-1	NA	TGCAGCATCCTAGCGGGAGTAAGGTCTGAGCAGTTCTTC	CSILAGVRSEQFF
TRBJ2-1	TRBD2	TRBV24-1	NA	TGTGCCACCCACCGGACTAGCGGGATTCGGGAGCAGTTCTTC	CATHRTSGIREQFF
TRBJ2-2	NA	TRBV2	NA	TGTGCCAATGAAAAATATAGTACCGGGGAGCTGTTTTTT	CANEKYSTGELFF
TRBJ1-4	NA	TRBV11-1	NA	TGTGCCAGCAGCTTGGCGACAGTGTTCGCGGCCAAGGGTTCAACTAATGAAAAACTGTTTTTT	CASSLATVFAAKGSTNEKLFF
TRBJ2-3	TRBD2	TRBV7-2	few	TGTGCCAGCAGCTCGAGCAGCGGGACCCAAAGTGGAGATACGCAGTATTTT	CASSSSSGTQSGDTQYF
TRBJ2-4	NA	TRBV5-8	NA	TGTGCCAGCAGCGAACCTTTCGGCCAGAATTCCAAAAACATTCAGTACTTC	CASSEPFGQNSKNIQYF
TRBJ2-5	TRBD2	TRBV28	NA	TGTGCCAGCAGTAGCGGGAGAAGGACCCAGTACTTC	CASSSGRRTQYF
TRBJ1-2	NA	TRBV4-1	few	TGCGCCAGCAGCCAAGAAGGGACCGCTAACCCCTATGGCTACACCTTC	CASSQEGTANPYGYTF
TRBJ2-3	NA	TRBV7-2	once	TGTGCCAGCAGCCCCAGCGCCCGGACTGCCACAGATACGCAGTATTTT	CASSPSARTATDTQYF
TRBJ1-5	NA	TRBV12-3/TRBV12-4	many	TGTGCCAGCAGGAATAGCAATCAGCCCCAGCATTTT	CASRNSNQPQHF
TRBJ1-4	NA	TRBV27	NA	TGTGCCAGCGGACTCCTAGGGGGGGCGGGTGAAAAACTGTTTTTT	CASGLLGGAGEKLFF
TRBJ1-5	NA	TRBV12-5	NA	TGTGCTAGTGGTTTGGCCGGACAGTTGCCCAATCAGCCCCAGCATTTT	CASGLAGQLPNQPQHF
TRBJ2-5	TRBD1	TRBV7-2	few	TGTGCCAGCAGCTTCGGGACAGGAGTTGGGGAGCAGTACTTC	CASSFGTGVGEQYF
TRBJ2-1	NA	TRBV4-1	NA	TGCGCCAGCAGCCACCTTACTCAGGGGTCCTCCTACAATGAGCAGTTCTTC	CASSHLTQGSSYNEQFF
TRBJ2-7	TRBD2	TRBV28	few	TGTGCCAGCACCTCCCAGGGACTACAAGCCTACGAGCAGTACTTC	CASTSQGLQAYEQYF
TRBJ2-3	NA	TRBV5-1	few	TGCGCCAGCAGCTTGGAAAGTCGAGCATCTGGTACGCAGTATTTT	CASSLESRASGTQYF
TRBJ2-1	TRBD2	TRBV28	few	TGTGCCAGCAGTAGTCTTCAGCGGGAGGCCCGTAAGTACAATGAGCAGTTCTTC	CASSSLQREARKYNEQFF
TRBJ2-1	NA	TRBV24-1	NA	TGTGCCACCAGTGATTTAGCACAGGGGACTAAGAATGAGCAGTTCTTC	CATSDLAQGTKNEQFF
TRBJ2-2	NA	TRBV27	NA	TGTGCCAGCAGAGTACAGGGCGGGAACACCGGGGAGCTGTTTTTT	CASRVQGGNTGELFF